The 31 T cell receptor beta chains in this list originate from one sample, sequenced in a study of radiation and T cells in renal cell carcinoma. As to time point: blood 2 weeks post-SBRT. Regarding treatment: 15 Gy SBRT to primary tumor, nephrectomy 4 weeks later. TCRdb keeps only in-frame clones here, not all; method: immunoSEQ multiplex PCR. There are some 130,000 clones in the sample; 88% occur only once, and 5% to 6% lies in the top ten. The sample in question was blood, obtained from a patient whose treatment included radiotherapy and nephrectomy. The receptor source for this set is a woman aged 70-85 years with renal cell carcinoma.

The J gene is TRBJ1-1, the V gene TRBV5-1; D unresolved. CDR1 and CDR2 (germline): SGHRS, YFSETQ. Trimming removed 2 bases from V and 2 bases from J, with 7 bases in between. The CDR3 covers 13 residues. CDR3 sequence (DNA): TGCGCCAGCAGCTTCTCCCTAAACACTGAAGCTTTCTTT. Encoded protein: CASSFSLNTEAFF.

The gene calls are TRBV7-9 and TRBJ1-2; 8 bases agree with TRBD1. Germline loops: CDR1 SEHNR, CDR2 FQNEAQ (reference sequence). The CDR3 has 14 residues. V was pared by 5 bases and J by 2 bases, with 4 bases of the junction left unmatched. This CDR3 reads CASSPRQGNYGYTF. CDR3 sequence (DNA): TGTGCCAGCAGCCCCAGACAGGGGAACTATGGCTACACCTTC. Complete variable domain (other parts from reference TRBV7-9 and TRBJ1-2): DTGVSQNPRHKITKRGQNVTFRCDPISEHNRLYWYRQTLGQGPEFLTYFQNEAQLEKSRLLSDRFSAERPKGSFSTLEIQRTEQGDSAMYLCASSPRQGNYGYTFGSGTRLTVV.

This clone was picked up one time. The rearrangement links TRBV1 to TRBJ2-7; the table's D call, TRBD2, has no DNA check behind it. TRBV1 is given as a pseudogene. The length of the CDR3 is 15 residues. Here the CDR3 DNA reads TGCACCAGACCATCCCGGGGGGGCCGCTCCTACGAGCAGTACTTC. Its protein is CTRPSRGGRSYEQYF.

This chain joins TRBV2 and TRBJ2-5; TRBD2 aligns across 8 bases. V was clipped by 8 bases and J by 1 base; unmatched bases: 9. The CDR3 consists of 15 residues. CDR1 is SNHLY, CDR2 FYNNEI, per germline. The CDR3 protein is CASSREGPGQETQYF. CDR3 nucleotides: TGTGCCAGCTCTCGGGAGGGACCCGGCCAAGAGACCCAGTACTTC.

The V call is TRBV5-1, the J call TRBJ2-2; 15 nucleotides align to TRBD2. Per the germline V gene, CDR1 is SGHRS and CDR2 is YFSETQ. After removal of 0 bases from V and 3 bases from J, the junction contained 3 bases not matched to a gene. The CDR3 is 18 residues long. CDR3 amino acids: CASSLEGLAGGHTGELFF. DNA of the CDR3: TGCGCCAGCAGCTTGGAGGGACTAGCGGGGGGCCACACCGGGGAGCTGTTTTTT.

The chain is built from TRBV9 and TRBJ2-7; TRBD1 matches at 9 bases. Germline V lookup: CDR1 SGDLS, CDR2 YYNGEE. V lost 4 bases, J lost 2 bases, and 4 bases stayed unmatched. The length of the CDR3 is 14 residues. DNA of the CDR3: TGTGCCAGCAGCTTAAGACAGGGGGCCTACGAGCAGTACTTC. This codes for CASSLRQGAYEQYF.

The chain carries TRBV7-6 and TRBJ2-5, with 8 nucleotides matching TRBD2. The CDR3 contains 17 residues. V was pared by 4 bases and J by 1 base, with 11 bases of the junction left unmatched. Germline assignment: CDR1 SGHVS and CDR2 FNYEAQ. The CDR3 here is CASSSLPGGGLQETQYF. In DNA, the CDR3 is TGTGCCAGCAGCTCCCTCCCGGGCGGGGGGCTCCAAGAGACCCAGTACTTC.

The chain is built from TRBV11-3 and TRBJ1-4; no reliable D call. This CDR3 comprises 15 residues. The V end lost 3 bases, the J end lost 0 bases, and 8 bases lay between the germline ends. Looked up from germline, CDR1 is SGHNT and CDR2 is YENEEA. The CDR3 DNA follows: TGTGCCAGCAGCTTCGACGGTGCAACTAATGAAAAACTGTTTTTT. Its protein product is CASSFDGATNEKLFF.

This chain uses TRBV19 with TRBJ2-5, with a weak D call TRBD1 (5 bases). Germline V gene lookup returns CDR1 LNHDA and CDR2 SQIVND (reference sequence). V was cut by 5 bases and J by 5 bases, with 15 bases left in between. The CDR3 is 14 residues long. CDR3 loop: CASSPGQGGETQYF. CDR3 coding DNA: TGTGCCAGTAGTCCCGGGCAGGGCGGTGAGACCCAGTACTTC.

Notes on this clone: Other DNA sequences in this sample translate to the same CDR3. The gene calls are TRBV7-2 and TRBJ2-7, with D uncertain. The CDR3 contains 12 residues. The V end was cut by 4 bases, the J end by 0 bases, with 4 bases between. Germline V gene lookup returns CDR1 SGHTA and CDR2 FQGNSA. The CDR3: CASSSSSYEQYF. CDR3 sequence (DNA): TGTGCCAGCAGCTCTAGCTCCTACGAGCAGTACTTC. Drawing the rest from reference TRBV7-2 and TRBJ2-7, the complete variable domain is GAGVSQSPSNKVTEKGKDVELRCDPISGHTALYWYRQSLGQGLEFLIYFQGNSAPDKSGLPSDRFSAERTGGSVSTLTIQRTQQEDSAVYLCASSSSSYEQYFGPGTRLTVT.

The chain has TRBV30 and TRBJ1-2, with 8 bases identical to TRBD1. V dropped 0 bases and J dropped 13; count of bases not matched to a gene: 16. The germline V gene has CDR1 GTSNPN and CDR2 SVGIG (reference sequence). The CDR3 spans 15 residues. The CDR3 DNA sequence: TGTGCCTGGAGTGTACTTAAGACAGGGGCTTTAGAGGGCACCTTC. Amino acid sequence: CAWSVLKTGALEGTF.

The chain carries TRBV7-2 and TRBJ2-3; D gene unclear. This CDR3 spans 14 amino acids. Per germline, CDR1 SGHTA and CDR2 FQGNSA. Trimming cost V 2 bases and J 0 bases, with 6 bases left between them. The CDR3 bases are TGTGCCAGCAGCTTATCCCCTAGCACAGATACGCAGTATTTT. It yields the protein CASSLSPSTDTQYF.

The gene calls are TRBV5-5 and TRBJ1-5, with 11 positions matching TRBD1. Germline CDR1 reads SGHKS; CDR2 reads YYEKEE (reference sequence). CDR3 length: 15 residues. Trimming cost V 3 bases and J 6 bases; bases outside gene matches: 5. The CDR3 region is CASSSPGQGVQPQHF. The CDR3, as DNA: TGTGCCAGCAGCTCGCCGGGACAGGGGGTTCAGCCCCAGCATTTT.

The chain uses TRBV6-6 and TRBJ1-1; D not certain. This CDR3 is 16 amino acids long. CDR1 MNHNY and CDR2 SVGAGI come from the germline V gene (reference sequence). V lost 0 bases and J 8 bases, leaving 19 bases between the germline ends. The CDR3 DNA reads as TGTGCCAGCAGTTACTCCACTCACCCGTCCCGCAGGGAAGCTTTCTTT. It yields the protein CASSYSTHPSRREAFF.

The chain uses TRBV28 and TRBJ2-3; 8 bases are a match to TRBD2. V was pared by 2 bases and J by 6 bases, with 7 bases of the junction left unmatched. Germline CDR1 is MDHEN and CDR2 is SYDVKM. CDR3 length equals 15 residues. Written as DNA, the CDR3 is TGTGCCAGCAGTTTACAGCGGGGGAGTCGGGATACGCAGTATTTT. Its protein is CASSLQRGSRDTQYF.

The chain joins TRBV11-1 to TRBJ2-3; D not resolved. CDR3 length: 15 amino acids. V was clipped by 5 bases and J by 6 bases, with 18 bases between them. CDR1 and CDR2 from the germline V gene are SGHAT and FQDESV (reference sequence). The CDR3 reads CASSPRTSPQDTQYF. The CDR3 bases are TGTGCCAGCAGCCCTCGGACCTCTCCCCAGGATACGCAGTATTTT.

The chain has TRBV19 and TRBJ1-2, with D perhaps TRBD1 (5 bases). Germline lookup yields CDR1 LNHDA and CDR2 SQIVND (reference sequence). CDR3 size: 14 residues. V lost 3 bases, J lost 8 bases, and 16 bases lay in between. Written as DNA, the CDR3 is TGTGCCAGTAGTATGGCAGGGCGGGATCTGGGCTACACCTTC. As protein: CASSMAGRDLGYTF.

This clone was observed a handful of times. The chain couples TRBV19 to TRBJ1-2; D gene unclear. This CDR3 has 14 amino acids. The V gene's germline CDR1 is LNHDA and CDR2 SQIVND (reference sequence). The V and J ends lost 7 bases and 7 bases respectively, with 19 bases between them. CDR3 in DNA: TGTGCCAGTACTGCTCCGGGAGCTCTAACTGGCTACACCTTC. It is translated as CASTAPGALTGYTF.

The genes are TRBV19 and TRBJ2-4; D gene ambiguous. This CDR3 contains 15 residues. V shed 5 bases and J shed 4 bases, with 15 bases lying between them. The V gene's germline CDR1 is LNHDA and CDR2 SQIVND (reference sequence). DNA of the CDR3: TGTGCCAGTAGTCCATGGACCGTGGCAAAAAACATTCAGTACTTC. Translating it yields CASSPWTVAKNIQYF.

This chain uses TRBV27 with TRBJ2-3, with D uncertain. From germline, CDR1 is MNHEY and CDR2 SMNVEV (reference sequence). The CDR3 loop spans 13 amino acids. Between the trimmed V and J ends, which lost 0 bases and 0 bases, there was a span of 1 base. The CDR3 reads CASSLSSTDTQYF. The CDR3 DNA follows: TGTGCCAGCAGTTTATCAAGCACAGATACGCAGTATTTT.

This chain connects TRBV4-1 to TRBJ2-2; D tentatively reads TRBD1 or TRBD2 (6 bases each). Looked up from germline, CDR1 is MGHRA and CDR2 is YSYEKL. The CDR3 covers 16 residues. The V end lost 0 bases, the J end lost 5 bases, and 13 bases lay between the germline ends. For the CDR3, the DNA is TGCGCCAGCAGCCAAGATGGGCAGGGGAGGACCGGGGAGCTGTTTTTT. It specifies CASSQDGQGRTGELFF.

V usage is TRBV9 and J usage is TRBJ2-1; no reliable D call. Looked up from germline, CDR1 is SGDLS and CDR2 is YYNGEE. The CDR3 is 12 residues long. V lost 0 bases, J lost 5 bases, and 3 bases lay in between. CDR3 DNA: TGTGCCAGCAGCGTAGAAGACAATGAGCAGTTCTTC. Translated, it gives CASSVEDNEQFF. Complete variable domain (other parts from reference TRBV9 and TRBJ2-1): DSGVTQTPKHLITATGQRVTLRCSPRSGDLSVYWYQQSLDQGLQFLIQYYNGEERAKGNILERFSAQQFPDLHSELNLSSLELGDSALYFCASSVEDNEQFFGPGTRLTVL.

In its sample, this clone was seen once. CDR3 region: CATSRGGAHTGELFF. The CDR3 nucleotides read TGTGCCACCAGCAGGGGGGGGGCCCACACCGGGGAGCTGTTTTTT. The chain combines TRBV15 with TRBJ2-2; tentative D call: TRBD2 (7 bases). V was shortened by 3 bases and J by 3 bases, with 11 bases between the two germline ends. Germline-derived CDR1 and CDR2 are LNHNV and YYDKDF (reference sequence). This CDR3 is 15 amino acids long.

This chain connects TRBV4-1 to TRBJ2-7; TRBD1 is a possible D gene (6 bases). Germline V CDR1 and CDR2: MGHRA, YSYEKL. Trimming stripped 0 bases from V and 0 bases from J, with 9 bases between. The CDR3 has 15 amino acids. CDR3 protein: CASSQEADSSYEQYF. DNA for the CDR3: TGCGCCAGCAGCCAAGAGGCGGACAGCTCCTACGAGCAGTACTTC.

The chain links TRBV6-6 to TRBJ1-2; tentatively, D is TRBD1 (6 bases). The CDR3 sequence is 13 residues long. Germline lookup yields CDR1 MNHNY and CDR2 SVGAGI (reference sequence). The V and J ends lost 6 bases and 6 bases respectively, with 14 bases between them. In nucleotides, the CDR3 is TGTGCCAGCAGGCAGGGGTTGGGGAATGGCTACACCTTC. Protein product: CASRQGLGNGYTF.

The chain links TRBV29-1 to TRBJ2-4, with D possibly being TRBD1 or TRBD2 (5 bases each). V gave up 5 bases and J gave up 2 bases, with 10 bases separating them. Germline V CDR1 and CDR2: SQVTM, ANQGSEA. There are 13 residues in the CDR3. This CDR3 reads CSVPGTTKNIQYF. CDR3 DNA: TGCAGCGTTCCAGGGACGACCAAAAACATTCAGTACTTC.

The rearrangement uses TRBV29-1 and TRBJ2-3, with D possibly matching TRBD2 (5 bases). V gave up 7 bases and J gave up 2 bases, with 13 bases separating them. CDR1 SQVTM and CDR2 ANQGSEA come from the germline V gene. This CDR3 is built from 13 residues. CDR3 protein: CSAQDWTTDTQYF. CDR3 DNA: TGCAGCGCCCAGGACTGGACCACAGATACGCAGTATTTT.

The chain recombines TRBV5-1 with TRBJ1-2, with TRBD1 matching 8 bases. Looked up from germline, CDR1 is SGHRS and CDR2 is YFSETQ. The CDR3 length is 15 residues. The V gene end was trimmed by 1 base and the J gene end by 7 bases; junction bases not matched to a gene: 9. CDR3 DNA: TGCGCCAGCAGCTTGCCTGGACAGGGCGGTGGTGGCTACACCTTC. Amino acid sequence: CASSLPGQGGGGYTF. Drawing the rest from reference TRBV5-1 and TRBJ1-2, the complete variable domain is KAGVTQTPRYLIKTRGQQVTLSCSPISGHRSVSWYQQTPGQGLQFLFEYFSETQRNKGNFPGRFSGRQFSNSRSEMNVSTLELGDSALYLCASSLPGQGGGGYTFGSGTRLTVV.

Note on this clone: Different DNA sequences within this sample yield the same CDR3. J is TRBJ1-1 and V is TRBV11-3; no definite D call. This CDR3 is built from 13 residues. The germline V and J ends were trimmed by 1 base and 1 base, with 4 bases remaining between them. The germline gives CDR1 SGHNT, CDR2 YENEEA. The CDR3 sequence is CASSLAGNTEAFF. The CDR3 nucleotides are TGTGCCAGCAGCTTAGCAGGGAACACTGAAGCTTTCTTT.

This clone was seen a handful of times. The chain uses TRBV10-3 and TRBJ2-7, with 10 positions matching TRBD1. The germline gives CDR1 ENHRY, CDR2 SYGVKD. V shed 4 bases, J shed 4 bases, and the junction held 4 bases outside the gene matches. This CDR3 has 14 amino acids. The CDR3 bases are TGTGCCATCAGTGGGACAGGGGGGAAGTACGAGCAGTACTTC. Residues: CAISGTGGKYEQYF.

The chain has TRBV11-2 and TRBJ1-3; 9 nucleotides align to TRBD1. This CDR3 is built from 14 residues. The V gene's germline CDR1 is SGHAT and CDR2 FQNNGV. J gave up 3 bases and V 5 bases, and 2 bases lay outside the gene matches. CDR3 loop: CASSLDRGGNTIYF. CDR3 nucleotides: TGTGCCAGCAGCCTGGACAGGGGTGGAAACACCATATATTTT.